Shown below are 5 T cell receptor beta chains from a single sample sequenced in a study of blood T cell repertoires in COVID-19. Some clones are missing from TCRdb's copy, which holds only in-frame ones; the method was immunoSEQ multiplex PCR. The sample contains some 700,000 clones, 85% to 90% of which appear only once. Sequences were obtained from peripheral blood. These receptors all stem from a woman aged 18-30 years with acute or convalescent COVID-19.

The V call is TRBV11-2, the J call TRBJ2-1; D call uncertain. V lost 5 bases and J lost 4, with 18 bases in between. CDR3 length: 16 residues. Germline V gives CDR1 SGHAT, CDR2 FQNNGV. CDR3 DNA sequence: TGTGCCAGCAGCCCATGGCTACAGCCTGAGTACAATGAGCAGTTCTTC. Its translation: CASSPWLQPEYNEQFF. Variable domain in full (rest from reference TRBV11-2 and TRBJ2-1): EAGVAQSPRYKIIEKRQSVAFWCNPISGHATLYWYQQILGQGPKLLIQFQNNGVVDDSQLPKDRFSAERLKGVDSTLKIQPAKLEDSAVYLCASSPWLQPEYNEQFFGPGTRLTVL.

This clone came up once. The rearrangement joins TRBV7-9 to TRBJ2-3; 15 bases agree with TRBD2. The CDR3 is 16 amino acids. With 5 bases clipped from V and 5 bases from J, the junction kept 5 bases outside the gene matches. Germline CDR1 reads SEHNR; CDR2 reads FQNEAQ (reference sequence). The CDR3 nucleotides are TGTGCCAGCAGCCCCGGGACTAGCGGGGGGTTAGATACGCAGTATTTT. Its translation is CASSPGTSGGLDTQYF.

The chain joins TRBV2 to TRBJ1-5, with D possibly TRBD1 on 6 matching bases. V lost 7 bases, J lost 11 bases, and 12 bases lay in between. The CDR3 contains 11 residues. The germline gives CDR1 SNHLY, CDR2 FYNNEI. This CDR3 is CASTRGEAQHF. CDR3 nucleotide sequence: TGTGCCAGCACCAGGGGAGAGGCCCAGCATTTT.

This clone was detected only once. J is TRBJ1-1 and V is TRBV24-1, with D perhaps matching TRBD1 (6 bases). CDR3 length: 14 amino acids. The V end lost 1 base, the J end lost 10 bases, and 15 bases lay between the germline ends. Germline CDR1 reads KGHDR; CDR2 reads SFDVKD. This chain's CDR3 is CATSDFGQGRGAFF. The CDR3 DNA reads as TGTGCCACCAGTGATTTTGGCCAGGGGAGGGGAGCTTTCTTT.

The J gene is TRBJ1-5, the V gene TRBV19; no clear D. The germline V and J ends were trimmed by 3 bases and 2 bases, with 8 bases remaining between them. The CDR3 length is 14 residues. Germline loops: CDR1 LNHDA, CDR2 SQIVND (reference sequence). CDR3 sequence (DNA): TGTGCCAGTAGTATCCTCCGGGGCAATCAGCCCCAGCATTTT. This translates into CASSILRGNQPQHF.